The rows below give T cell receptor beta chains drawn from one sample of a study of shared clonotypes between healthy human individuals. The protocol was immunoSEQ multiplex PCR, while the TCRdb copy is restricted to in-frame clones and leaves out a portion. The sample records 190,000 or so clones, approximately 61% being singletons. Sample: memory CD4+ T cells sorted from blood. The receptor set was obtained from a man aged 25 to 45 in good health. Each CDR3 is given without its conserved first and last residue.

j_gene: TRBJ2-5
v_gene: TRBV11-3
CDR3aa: ASSSSGTGQETQY

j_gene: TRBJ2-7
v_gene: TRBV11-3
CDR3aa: ASSLRVRDYEQY

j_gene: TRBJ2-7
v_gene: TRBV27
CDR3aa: ASSLWGAGEQY

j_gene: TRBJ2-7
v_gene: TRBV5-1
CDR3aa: ASSLDPGRKVEQY

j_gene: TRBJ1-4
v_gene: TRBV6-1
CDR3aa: ASSEPDRAGKKLF

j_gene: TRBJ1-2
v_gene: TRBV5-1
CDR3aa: ASSLERAYGYT

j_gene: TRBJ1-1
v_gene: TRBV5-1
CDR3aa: ASSLGYRGTNTEAF

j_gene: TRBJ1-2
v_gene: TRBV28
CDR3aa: ASKQISYGYT

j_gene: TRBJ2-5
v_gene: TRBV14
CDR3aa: ASSQDGTQY

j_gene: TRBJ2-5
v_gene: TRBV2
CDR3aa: ASSAGLASGTQY

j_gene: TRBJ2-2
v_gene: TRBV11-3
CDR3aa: ASSLEVGELF

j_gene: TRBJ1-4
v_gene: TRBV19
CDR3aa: ASSLYSFKNEKLF

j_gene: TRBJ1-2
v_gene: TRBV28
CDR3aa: ASSSSGRDEGYT

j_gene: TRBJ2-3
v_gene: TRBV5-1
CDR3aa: ASSLVVGDTQY

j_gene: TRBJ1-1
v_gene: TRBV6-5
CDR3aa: ASSYRGNTEAF

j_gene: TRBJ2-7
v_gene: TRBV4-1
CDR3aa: ASSRSPTSGTPYEQY